Presented here are 3 T cell receptor beta chains from one specimen sequenced in a study of blood T cell repertoires in COVID-19. Sequencing was performed with immunoSEQ multiplex PCR; in TCRdb, only in-frame clones are kept and a portion is missing. The table records fewer than 400,000 clones, about 87% of them present only once. Input material: PBMCs or T cells enriched from blood (not recorded which). The receptors come from a woman aged 18-29 years who had recovered from COVID-19.

This clone was counted a few times. This chain uses TRBV5-4 with TRBJ1-2; perhaps TRBD1 as D (5 bases). The V gene's germline CDR1 is SGHNT and CDR2 YYREEE (reference sequence). The V end was cut by 4 bases, the J end by 6 bases, with 16 bases between. The CDR3 runs to 14 residues. CDR3 coding DNA: TGTGCCAGCAGCCACCCCGCGGGGACGAATGGCTACACCTTC. Protein sequence: CASSHPAGTNGYTF.

This clone was detected once. This chain uses TRBV5-4 with TRBJ2-3; 12 bases are shared with TRBD2. V dropped 2 bases and J dropped 5; count of bases not matched to a gene: 3. This CDR3 region has 15 residues. CDR1 and CDR2 from the germline V gene are SGHNT and YYREEE (reference sequence). Here the CDR3 reads CASSFGLAGLDTQYF. The DNA for the CDR3 is TGTGCCAGCAGCTTTGGACTAGCGGGGTTAGATACGCAGTATTTT. Based on the CDR3 plus reference TRBV5-4 and TRBJ2-3, the full variable domain is ETGVTQSPTHLIKTRGQQVTLRCSSQSGHNTVSWYQQALGQGPQFIFQYYREEENGRGNFPPRFSGLQFPNYSSELNVNALELDDSALYLCASSFGLAGLDTQYFGPGTRLTVL.

V gene TRBV6-2 or TRBV6-3 combines with J gene TRBJ2-2; 8 bases are shared with TRBD1. V shed 6 bases, J shed 3 bases, and the junction held 6 bases outside the gene matches. The germline V gene encodes CDR1 MNHEY and CDR2 SVGEGT. The CDR3 loop spans 15 amino acids. CDR3 nucleotides: TGTGCCAGCAGCCCCGACAGGGGATACACCGGGGAGCTGTTTTTT. This sequence encodes CASSPDRGYTGELFF.